This TCR beta chain was captured in a study of blood T cell repertoires in COVID-19. Study-level background: Sites in the United States, Italy and Spain provided acute and convalescent COVID-19 samples. The cDNA or gDNA used as material had been derived from T cells, B-cell-depleted T cells, or PBMCs.

Study processing details: Amplification of reference gene primers provided the estimated nucleated cell counts. Libraries were prepared by immunoSEQ multiplex PCR; TCRdb keeps only in-frame clonotypes and omits some of them. The DNA gave D and trimming, while V, J and clone size come from that table. The sample lists approximately 170,000 clones; 84% were seen once. Germline CDR1 is SGHNT and CDR2 is YENEEA. This CDR3 comprises 15 residues. V was pared by 5 bases and J by 7 bases, with 9 bases of the junction left unmatched. Followed longitudinally, the Seattle patients had been enrolled during active infection.

This sequence was found in a woman of 80 years or more with COVID-19, enrolled during active disease. The chain links TRBV11-3 to TRBJ2-1, with 9 positions matching TRBD1. Input material: peripheral blood. Here the CDR3 reads CASSPTGQGYNEQFF. CDR3 nucleotides: TGTGCCAGCAGCCCTACGGGACAGGGTTATAATGAGCAGTTCTTC.